This T cell receptor beta chain was profiled in a study of radiation and T cells in renal cell carcinoma. The V gene's germline CDR1 is SGHDT and CDR2 YYEEEE. The CDR3 extends over 16 amino acids. V was clipped by 6 bases and J by 4 bases; unmatched bases: 11. Assay: immunoSEQ multiplex PCR; the TCRdb copy retains only in-frame clones and omits some. This sample yields about 150,000 clones, of which roughly 90% are seen a single time; 4.1% belongs to the top ten. Described time point: baseline pretreatment blood. Indicated treatment: 15 Gy SBRT to primary tumor, nephrectomy 4 weeks later. This TCR derives from a woman between 70 and 85 years old with renal cell carcinoma. The source material was blood, sampled from a patient whose treatment included radiotherapy and nephrectomy. The chain recombines TRBV5-6 with TRBJ2-3; 10 nucleotides line up with TRBD2. In DNA, the CDR3 is TGTGCCAGCACCCCCTACACTAGCGGGGTCGCAGATACGCAGTATTTT. Translated: CASTPYTSGVADTQYF.